Shown below are 20 T cell receptor beta chains from a single sample sequenced in a study of blood T cell repertoires in COVID-19. Clones were read by immunoSEQ multiplex PCR, and TCRdb kept only the in-frame ones, dropping some. This table has tens of thousands of clones, around 83% appearing once. Sample: peripheral blood. The receptors were gathered from a human donor in a cohort sampled during active COVID-19.

This chain links TRBV30 with TRBJ1-2; TRBD1 might be the D (5 bases). Germline-derived CDR1 and CDR2 are GTSNPN and SVGIG (reference sequence). The CDR3 extends over 18 amino acids. With 2 bases removed from V and 4 bases from J, the gap between germline ends came to 26 bases. CDR3 amino acids: CAWSSTLWGFTTSYGYTF. CDR3 nucleotides: TGTGCCTGGAGTAGTACCCTTTGGGGCTTTACTACATCCTATGGCTACACCTTC.

This sequence joins TRBV3-1 (or the pseudogene TRBV3-2) and TRBJ2-1; 9 bases align to TRBD2. Germline lookup yields CDR1 LGHDT and CDR2 YNNKEL (reference sequence). The V gene end was trimmed by 1 base and the J gene end by 4 bases; junction bases not matched to a gene: 5. This CDR3 is 16 amino acids long. CDR3 amino acids: CASSQGAGGMYNEQFF. CDR3 DNA sequence: TGTGCCAGCAGCCAAGGGGCGGGAGGGATGTACAATGAGCAGTTCTTC.

This chain connects TRBV19 to TRBJ1-2; D is unclear. Germline V gene sequence: CDR1 LNHDA, CDR2 SQIVND (reference sequence). Trimming took 3 bases from V and 1 from J, leaving 9 bases between them. The CDR3 contains 14 residues. CDR3 amino acids: CASSIEYSNYGYTF. In nucleotides, the CDR3 is TGTGCCAGTAGTATCGAGTACAGTAACTATGGCTACACCTTC.

The chain employs TRBV3-1 (or the pseudogene TRBV3-2) and TRBJ2-7, with 9 bases fitting TRBD2. The CDR3 is made up of 17 amino acids. Germline-derived CDR1 and CDR2 are LGHDT and YNNKEL (reference sequence). V shed 1 base, J shed 4 bases, and the junction held 11 bases outside the gene matches. CDR3 bases: TGTGCCAGCAGCCAAGTAGCGGGAGCAGGTAGCGGGTACGAGCAGTACTTC. Translating it yields CASSQVAGAGSGYEQYF.

The chain employs TRBV5-8 and TRBJ1-4; D gene uncertain. The ends were cut back, 5 bases at V and 0 bases at J, with 11 bases in the middle. The CDR3 extends over 15 amino acids. CDR1 is SGHTS and CDR2 is YDEGEE in the germline V gene. The CDR3 reads CASRSYQATNEKLFF. DNA for the CDR3: TGTGCCAGCAGGAGCTACCAAGCAACTAATGAAAAACTGTTTTTT.

The chain joins TRBV4-2 to TRBJ2-7, with D perhaps TRBD2 (6 bases). CDR3 length equals 13 residues. The ends were cut back, 3 bases at V and 5 bases at J, with 11 bases in the middle. The germline V gene has CDR1 LGHNA and CDR2 YNFKEQ. The DNA of the CDR3 is TGTGCCAGCAGCCAGCCCCTAGCGCACGAGCAGTACTTC. Its translation is CASSQPLAHEQYF.

J is TRBJ1-1 and V is TRBV18; TRBD1 is a possible D gene (5 bases). The CDR3 has 14 amino acids. V gave up 4 bases and J gave up 5 bases, with 14 bases separating them. Looked up from germline, CDR1 is KGHSH and CDR2 is LQKENI. The CDR3 DNA reads as TGTGCCAGCTCACTGGCGTGGGGCACAACTGAAGCTTTCTTT. Protein product: CASSLAWGTTEAFF.

The chain combines TRBV29-1 with TRBJ2-3; 15 positions agree with TRBD2. CDR1 is SQVTM and CDR2 is ANQGSEA in the germline V gene. Unmatched junction bases numbered 11, after V lost 5 bases and J lost 2 bases. The CDR3 runs 18 residues. CDR3: CSVQGLAGGLRPTDTQYF. DNA for the CDR3: TGCAGCGTTCAGGGACTAGCGGGAGGATTACGACCCACAGATACGCAGTATTTT.

This clone was seen a handful of times. The chain carries TRBV27 and TRBJ2-1; D is undetermined. The germline V gene has CDR1 MNHEY and CDR2 SMNVEV (reference sequence). Trimming left V 3 bases short and J 8 bases short, with 8 bases between. The length of the CDR3 is 12 residues. The CDR3 DNA follows: TGTGCCAGCAGTTTTAGTTTCGATGAGCAGTTCTTC. Translation: CASSFSFDEQFF.

CDR3 protein: CASSIMSGHSYNEQFF. CDR3 nucleotide sequence: TGTGCCAGTAGTATAATGAGCGGCCACTCCTACAATGAGCAGTTCTTC. The chain carries TRBV19 and TRBJ2-1, with a tentative D call TRBD2 (5 bases). The CDR3 totals 16 residues. From germline, CDR1 is LNHDA and CDR2 SQIVND (reference sequence). V lost 2 bases and J 0 bases, leaving 11 bases between the germline ends.

The chain combines TRBV5-4 with TRBJ1-2; maybe TRBD1 (6 bases). This CDR3 is 15 amino acids long. Per germline, CDR1 SGHNT and CDR2 YYREEE (reference sequence). Trimming stripped 0 bases from V and 0 bases from J, with 9 bases between. CDR3 bases: TGTGCCAGCAGCTTGGCGGCAGGGGCTAACTATGGCTACACCTTC. It specifies CASSLAAGANYGYTF.

The J gene is TRBJ2-1, the V gene TRBV19; 9 nucleotides agree with TRBD1. V lost 4 bases and J lost 8; bases outside the gene matches: 15. The CDR3 loop spans 17 amino acids. Looked up from germline, CDR1 is LNHDA and CDR2 is SQIVND (reference sequence). The CDR3 nucleotides are TGTGCCAGTAGTAGGCCCCCCGGGACAGGGAACGTCGATGAGCAGTTCTTC. As protein: CASSRPPGTGNVDEQFF.

J is TRBJ2-2 and V is TRBV30; possibly TRBD2 for D (6 bases). CDR1 is GTSNPN and CDR2 is SVGIG in the germline V gene (reference sequence). V lost 5 bases and J lost 5, with 9 bases in between. This CDR3 has 12 amino acids. The CDR3 loop reads CAWGGRTGELFF. Here the CDR3 DNA reads TGTGCCTGGGGAGGGAGAACCGGGGAGCTGTTTTTT.

Comments on this clone: Other nucleotide sequences in the sample specify the same CDR3. The gene calls are TRBV11-2 and TRBJ2-1, with 8 bases aligning to TRBD2. After removal of 5 bases from V and 6 bases from J, the junction contained 15 bases not matched to a gene. This CDR3 spans 17 amino acids. The germline CDR1 and CDR2 sequences are SGHAT and FQNNGV. Written as DNA, the CDR3 is TGTGCCAGCAGCCGCGGAACTAGCGGTTCTCTCGGCAATGAGCAGTTCTTC. It encodes CASSRGTSGSLGNEQFF.

This clone was observed once. The chain links TRBV30 to TRBJ1-4, with 9 bases aligning to TRBD1. Germline CDR1 GTSNPN, CDR2 SVGIG (reference sequence). CDR3 length: 14 amino acids. Losses at the gene ends were 4 bases for V and 7 bases for J; bases not matched to a gene: 7. CDR3 region: CAWTTTGGSEKLFF. In DNA, the CDR3 is TGTGCCTGGACCACGACAGGGGGGAGTGAAAAACTGTTTTTT.

The chain has TRBV12-3 or TRBV12-4 and TRBJ2-7; D is ambiguous. The CDR3 contains 12 residues. Trimming took off 7 bases at V and 3 bases at J, with 10 bases between the two ends. CDR3 bases: TGTGCCAGCACCTCCGGTTTCTACGAGCAGTACTTC. It codes for CASTSGFYEQYF.

The rearrangement uses TRBV7-9 and TRBJ2-7; 9 nucleotides match TRBD1. After removal of 4 bases from V and 3 bases from J, the junction contained 7 bases not matched to a gene. Germline CDR1 SEHNR, CDR2 FQNEAQ (reference sequence). The CDR3 totals 15 residues. In DNA form, the CDR3 reads TGTGCCAGCAGCTCCTGGGACAGGGTGATCTACGAGCAGTACTTC. It specifies CASSSWDRVIYEQYF.

This clone was picked up one time. The V and J genes are TRBV4-1 and TRBJ2-4; no definite D call. CDR1 and CDR2 from the germline V gene are MGHRA and YSYEKL. V shed 3 bases and J shed 0 bases, with 9 bases lying between them. The CDR3 is made up of 15 amino acids. Here the CDR3 DNA reads TGCGCCAGCAGCCAGCGGATTGGAGCCAAAAACATTCAGTACTTC. It encodes CASSQRIGAKNIQYF.

The chain couples TRBV25-1 to TRBJ2-1, with 8 positions matching TRBD2. Unmatched junction bases numbered 3, after V lost 0 bases and J lost 2 bases. The CDR3 extends over 16 amino acids. Germline V lookup: CDR1 MGHDK, CDR2 SYGVNS. The CDR3 spells CASSEYSGKAYNEQFF. The CDR3, as DNA: TGTGCCAGCAGTGAATATAGCGGGAAGGCCTACAATGAGCAGTTCTTC.

The chain links TRBV11-3 to TRBJ2-1; TRBD2 agrees at 7 bases. V dropped 5 bases and J dropped 4; count of bases not matched to a gene: 11. The CDR3 covers 16 residues. Germline V CDR1 and CDR2: SGHNT, YENEEA. The CDR3 region is CASSPGGGRGYNEQFF. CDR3 coding DNA: TGTGCCAGCAGCCCCGGCGGAGGGCGGGGGTACAATGAGCAGTTCTTC.